A selection of T cell receptor beta chains follows, all from one sample in a study of blood T cell repertoires in COVID-19. Measured with immunoSEQ multiplex PCR; TCRdb has only the in-frame clones, and not every one. The sample has around 300,000 clones; over 80% are singletons. Sequenced: PBMCs or T cells enriched from blood (not recorded which). These receptor sequences come from a man aged 25 to 40 who had recovered from COVID-19. Both conserved end residues are part of each CDR3. A D gene is named only where the DNA matches it firmly. Size is stated for part of the rows, as once, few or many counts, or as a class when the clone is expanded.

>TRBJ2-7|TRBV30|TRBD1|NA
TGTGCCTGGACCTCCGGGACAGGGGCCTACGAGCAGTACTTC
CAWTSGTGAYEQYF
>TRBJ1-2|TRBV7-8|NA|few
TGTGCCAGCAGCTTATTGGGGGGGCCTCTCGATGGCTACACCTTC
CASSLLGGPLDGYTF
>TRBJ1-2|TRBV5-4|NA|NA
TGTGCCAGCAGCTTTAGGGTCACAGGGTACGGCTACACCTTC
CASSFRVTGYGYTF
>TRBJ1-3|TRBV2|NA|NA
TGTGCCAGCAGGCCCTATCCTCACTCTGGAAACACCATATATTTT
CASRPYPHSGNTIYF
>TRBJ2-5|TRBV3-1/TRBV3-2|TRBD1|NA
TGTGCCAGCAGCCAACGGACAGGGGAGACCCAGTACTTC
CASSQRTGETQYF
>TRBJ1-5|TRBV7-2|NA|NA
TGTGCCAGCAGCCTAAGACTGAGCAATCAGCCCCAGCATTTT
CASSLRLSNQPQHF
>TRBJ2-3|TRBV10-2|TRBD2|once
TGCGCCAGCAGCGATGTCGGGCCGACTAGCGGGGGGGCCACAGATACGCAGTATTTT
CASSDVGPTSGGATDTQYF
>TRBJ1-1|TRBV19|NA|NA
TGTGCCAGCGGACAGATCTACACTGAAGCTTTCTTT
CASGQIYTEAFF
>TRBJ1-3|TRBV4-1|TRBD1|NA
TGCGCCAGCAGCGCCCCGGGGACAGGGGCTGGAAACACCATATATTTT
CASSAPGTGAGNTIYF
>TRBJ1-5|TRBV6-5|NA|NA
TGTGCCAGCAGCCTCACACAGGGATCAAATCAGCCCCAGCATTTT
CASSLTQGSNQPQHF
>TRBJ2-7|TRBV6-1|TRBD1|once
TGTGCCAGCAGTGAACCCCGGACAGGCCTCTACGAGCAGTACTTC
CASSEPRTGLYEQYF
>TRBJ1-4|TRBV6-5|NA|few
TGTGCCAGCAGTTCCTCTAGCATAACTAATGAAAAACTGTTTTTT
CASSSSSITNEKLFF
>TRBJ2-1|TRBV3-1/TRBV3-2|NA|NA
TGTGCCAGCAGCCAATTGCGGGGATACAATGAGCAGTTCTTC
CASSQLRGYNEQFF
>TRBJ2-5|TRBV3-1/TRBV3-2|TRBD1|NA
TGTGCCAGCAGCCACTTGGGACAGGGTGGGGAGACCCAGTACTTC
CASSHLGQGGETQYF
>TRBJ2-3|TRBV6-6|TRBD2|NA
TGTGCCAGCAGAAAGCGGGGGGGCACAGATACGCAGTATTTT
CASRKRGGTDTQYF
>TRBJ1-2|TRBV5-1|NA|NA
TGCGCCAGCAGCGGACAGCCATCTAACTATGGCTACACCTTC
CASSGQPSNYGYTF
>TRBJ2-5|TRBV6-5|TRBD2|NA
TGTGCCAGCAGTTACGGGGTAGCGGGAGGGGGGGAGACCCAGTACTTC
CASSYGVAGGGETQYF
>TRBJ1-1|TRBV5-8|TRBD1|NA
TGTGCCAGCAGCGTGACAGGGTGGGAAGCTTTCTTT
CASSVTGWEAFF
>TRBJ1-1|TRBV28|TRBD1|few
TGTGCCAGCAGTTTTTACGCCGGGACAGGGGGAACTGAAGCTTTCTTT
CASSFYAGTGGTEAFF
>TRBJ2-7|TRBV19|TRBD1|NA
TGTGCCAGTAGTCCCGGACAGGGGGCGTACGAGCAGTACTTC
CASSPGQGAYEQYF
>TRBJ1-6|TRBV14|NA|NA
TGTGCCAGCAGCCAAGGAGGGGGTTATAATTCACCCCTCCACTTT
CASSQGGGYNSPLHF
>TRBJ1-5|TRBV6-4|NA|NA
TGTGCCAGCAGTGACTCAGGGCCTGGGGGGTTTGGCAATCAGCCCCAGCATTTT
CASSDSGPGGFGNQPQHF
>TRBJ1-6|TRBV2|NA|once
TGTGCCAGCAGTGAATCGGCCGGGGGGCGGAATTCACCCCTCCACTTT
CASSESAGGRNSPLHF
>TRBJ2-2|TRBV23-1|NA|NA
TGCGCCAGCAGTCCCTCCGCGTACGCGAACACCGGGGAGCTGTTTTTT
CASSPSAYANTGELFF
>TRBJ1-4|TRBV19|TRBD1|once
TGTGCCAGTAGTACCGCCGGGACAGGGGGCGGAAAACTGTTTTTT
CASSTAGTGGGKLFF
>TRBJ2-7|TRBV6-5|TRBD1|NA
TGTGCCAGCAGTAGCCCGGGACAGGGTCTCGAGCAGTACTTC
CASSSPGQGLEQYF
>TRBJ2-7|TRBV9|NA|NA
TGTGCCAGCAGCGTAGCTCAAAGGGGTGGGTCCTACGAGCAGTACTTC
CASSVAQRGGSYEQYF
>TRBJ1-1|TRBV3-1/TRBV3-2|NA|NA
TGTGCCAGCAGCCAACTCGCCAGGGGAAACACTGAAGCTTTCTTT
CASSQLARGNTEAFF
>TRBJ2-1|TRBV6-5|TRBD2|NA
TGTGCCAGCAGTCTAGCGGGGGAGTACAATGAGCAGTTCTTC
CASSLAGEYNEQFF
>TRBJ1-2|TRBV10-1|TRBD1|few
TGCGCCAGCAGTGAGTCGAGACAGGGAGTCGGCTACACCTTC
CASSESRQGVGYTF
>TRBJ2-3|TRBV27|NA|once
TGTGCCAGCAGTTTGAGGAGATCCGATACGCAGTATTTT
CASSLRRSDTQYF
>TRBJ2-3|TRBV21-1|NA|NA
TGTGCCAGCAGCAGCGGACAGGACCTTCCTGGGAGGAGCACAGATACGCAGTATTTT
CASSSGQDLPGRSTDTQYF
>TRBJ2-7|TRBV7-2|NA|NA
TGTGCCAGCAGCTTAGCGGGGGGCTACGAGCAGTACTTC
CASSLAGGYEQYF
>TRBJ2-2|TRBV2|NA|NA
TGTGCCAGCAGCCGGACAGCGAACACCGGGGAGCTGTTTTTT
CASSRTANTGELFF
>TRBJ2-3|TRBV5-1|TRBD2|NA
TGCGCCAGCAGCCCCAATGGGGGGGGTACGACAGATACGCAGTATTTT
CASSPNGGGTTDTQYF
>TRBJ2-7|TRBV3-1/TRBV3-2|TRBD1|NA
TGTGCCAGCAGCCACACCGGGACAGGGGAGTACGAGCAGTACTTC
CASSHTGTGEYEQYF
>TRBJ1-1|TRBV5-1|NA|few
TGCGCCAGCAGCTTGGGACCCACCGAGGTGGTCACTGAAGCTTTCTTT
CASSLGPTEVVTEAFF
>TRBJ2-3|TRBV19|TRBD2|NA
TGTGCCAGTAGTCTGGCGGGGGGGGGCACAGATACGCAGTATTTT
CASSLAGGGTDTQYF
>TRBJ2-7|TRBV11-2|TRBD1|NA
TGTGCCACCGCACTGACCGGGACAGGGTTCGAGCAGTACTTC
CATALTGTGFEQYF
>TRBJ2-5|TRBV5-1|TRBD2|NA
TGCGCCAGCAGCTCCGGGACTAGCGGGCGCGAGACCCAGTACTTC
CASSSGTSGRETQYF
>TRBJ1-2|TRBV4-1|TRBD1|once
TGCGCCAGCAGCCTCAACTTCCAGGAGGGGGCACAGGGCTACACCTTC
CASSLNFQEGAQGYTF
>TRBJ1-1|TRBV11-2|NA|once
TGTGCCAGCAGCTCCCTGAGAGGGAAGGGCACTGAAGCTTTCTTT
CASSSLRGKGTEAFF
>TRBJ1-5|TRBV20-1|NA|few
TGCAGTGCGAAGGGGAATCAGCCCCAGCATTTT
CSAKGNQPQHF
>TRBJ2-2|TRBV6-1|NA|once
TGTGCCAGCAGTGAAATGGGCACCAGGGAGCTGTTTTTT
CASSEMGTRELFF
>TRBJ2-5|TRBV5-1|TRBD2|NA
TGCGCCAGCAGCGAGGGGACTAGCGAGGGGGTGACCCAGTACTTC
CASSEGTSEGVTQYF
>TRBJ2-7|TRBV5-1|TRBD1|once
TGCGCCAGCAGCTTAAGGACAGGGGGCATCTACGAGCAGTACTTC
CASSLRTGGIYEQYF